The 15 T cell receptor beta chains presented below share a single source sample, sequenced in a study of T cell repertoires in cytomegalovirus infection (dated by TCRdb to about 2019). Sequencing took place on an Illumina HiSeq 1500. TCRdb itself trimmed the public reads at Q25 with fastp, ran MiXCR and retained productive beta chains. Rows with a matching CDR3 protein are joined into one entry that keeps the most common DNA and genes. The table for this sample lists fewer than 700,000 distinct CDR3 sequences; 24% of them were counted only once. The ten largest clones represent 8% of the sample. The sample taken for sequencing was CD8+ T cells from PBMCs. The receptor source for this set is a human donor in good health (CMV status not recorded). Some clones in this sample may be carry-over from other donors' samples.

This clonotype has more than one count but fewer than ten. V usage is TRBV6-6 and J usage is TRBJ2-7, with TRBD2 matching over 7 bases. The J segment lost 2 bases and the V segment lost 5 bases, leaving 9 bases of the junction unmatched. Germline CDR1 is MNHNY and CDR2 is SVGAGI (reference sequence). This CDR3 contains 15 residues. Here the CDR3 DNA reads TGTGCCAGCAGTAAGGGAGGCGGGGGAACCTACGAGCAGTACGTC. It specifies CASSKGGGGTYEQYV.

This clonotype was counted only a few times. V is TRBV6-6 and J is TRBJ2-7; 10 bases are a match to TRBD1. Germline V gene sequence: CDR1 MNHNY, CDR2 SVGAGI (reference sequence). After removal of 0 bases from V and 7 bases from J, the junction contained 21 bases not matched to a gene. The CDR3 runs 20 residues. CDR3 coding DNA: TGTGCCAGCAGTTACTCGAGACAGGGGGCCTCCCTACTCCCCTACGCTGAGCAGTACTTC. Protein: CASSYSRQGASLLPYAEQYF.

This clonotype was found many times. The chain uses TRBV7-6 and TRBJ1-1; TRBD1 is a possible D gene (5 bases). The V end was cut by 4 bases, the J end by 0 bases, with 18 bases between. CDR3 length: 17 amino acids. Germline CDR1 and CDR2: SGHVS and FNYEAQ. CDR3 sequence (DNA): TGTGCCAGCAGCTCTATGGTGACAGAAAGAATGAACACTGAAGCTTTCTTT. Translated, it gives CASSSMVTERMNTEAFF.

V gene TRBV5-5 combines with J gene TRBJ2-7; D is perhaps TRBD2 (6 bases). The CDR3 spans 15 residues. Germline CDR1 reads SGHKS; CDR2 reads YYEKEE (reference sequence). Trimming shortened V by 0 bases and J by 0 bases, and 10 bases separated the two germline ends. The CDR3 region is CASSLGQTSSYEQYV. CDR3 nucleotide sequence: TGTGCCAGCAGCTTGGGGCAGACTAGCTCCTACGAGCAGTACGTC.

The V gene is TRBV7-9, the J gene TRBJ1-1; D is perhaps TRBD1 (5 bases). This CDR3 comprises 17 residues. Per germline, CDR1 SEHNR and CDR2 FQNEAQ (reference sequence). Trimming took off 5 bases at V and 5 bases at J, with 24 bases between the two ends. The CDR3 DNA reads as TGTGCCAGCAGCCGTGGCGCTGGGGCCGGAGACGGGACTGAAGCTTTCTTT. It specifies CASSRGAGAGDGTEAFF.

The V call is TRBV7-8, the J call TRBJ2-3; no definite D call. CDR3 length equals 17 residues. Germline V CDR1 and CDR2: SGHVS, FQNEAQ. V dropped 3 bases and J dropped 0 bases, with 16 bases sitting between them. The CDR3 protein is CASSFLLLESSTDTQYF. In DNA, the CDR3 is TGTGCCAGCAGCTTTCTTCTCCTGGAGTCTAGCACAGATACGCAGTATTTT.

This clonotype was counted a few times. V gene TRBV6-6 combines with J gene TRBJ1-5; possibly TRBD1 for D (6 bases). The V end was cut by 7 bases, the J end by 15 bases, with 19 bases between. The CDR3 contains 12 residues. Germline V gene sequence: CDR1 MNHNY, CDR2 SVGAGI (reference sequence). The CDR3 is CASTSGTPNLHF. CDR3 nucleotide sequence: TGTGCCAGCACCTCCGGGACACCTAACTTGCATTTT.

The V and J genes are TRBV6-2 or TRBV6-3 and TRBJ2-5, with a weak D call TRBD2 (7 bases). V shed 2 bases and J shed 6 bases, with 13 bases lying between them. The CDR3 runs to 14 residues. Germline V gene lookup returns CDR1 MNHEY and CDR2 SVGEGT. The CDR3 bases are TGTGCCAGCAGTTACGGGGGGGGCGGGAAGACCCAGTACTTC. Protein product: CASSYGGGGKTQYF.

The chain employs TRBV27 and TRBJ2-1; no clear D. V was clipped by 1 base and J by 8 bases, with 3 bases between them. The CDR3 sequence is 11 residues long. Per germline, CDR1 MNHEY and CDR2 SMNVEV (reference sequence). The chain's CDR3 is CASSLFHEQFF. Written as DNA, the CDR3 is TGTGCCAGCAGTTTATTCCATGAGCAGTTCTTC.

V and J are TRBV14 and TRBJ1-1, with a tentative D call TRBD1 (5 bases). CDR3 length: 14 residues. V was cut by 6 bases and J by 0 bases, with 11 bases left in between. Germline V lookup: CDR1 SGHDN, CDR2 FVKESK. The DNA of the CDR3 is TGTGCCAGCAGTCACGGGACGGTGAACACTGAAGCTTTCTTT. As protein: CASSHGTVNTEAFF.

In its sample, this clonotype was seen a few times. The chain links TRBV6-5 to TRBJ2-1, with 8 bases matching TRBD2. CDR1 and CDR2 from the germline V gene are MNHEY and SVGAGI. The CDR3 is 17 residues long. Losses at the gene ends were 1 base for V and 2 bases for J; bases not matched to a gene: 7. The CDR3 sequence is CASSYFDGGVAYNEQFF. CDR3 nucleotide sequence: TGTGCCAGCAGTTACTTCGACGGGGGGGTAGCCTACAATGAGCAGTTCTTC.

V is TRBV5-1 and J is TRBJ1-4; D is possibly TRBD1 (5 bases). The length of the CDR3 is 16 residues. Germline-derived CDR1 and CDR2 are SGHRS and YFSETQ. V was cut by 6 bases and J by 5 bases, with 20 bases left in between. CDR3 residues: CASTPTYRPENEKLFF. CDR3 DNA sequence: TGCGCCAGCACGCCTACCTACAGGCCCGAAAATGAAAAACTGTTTTTT.

The rearrangement uses TRBV5-4 and TRBJ2-7, with 9 nucleotides matching TRBD2. V lost 5 bases and J lost 1; bases outside the gene matches: 7. Germline CDR1 is SGHNT and CDR2 is YYREEE (reference sequence). The CDR3 length is 15 residues. The CDR3 protein is CASSYSGGPSYEQYF. DNA of the CDR3: TGTGCCAGCAGTTATAGCGGGGGCCCTTCCTACGAGCAGTACTTC.

This clonotype was counted many times. The rearrangement links TRBV28 to TRBJ2-4; possibly TRBD1 for D (6 bases). The CDR3 is 15 amino acids. V was clipped by 6 bases and J by 3 bases, with 15 bases between them. Germline values: CDR1 MDHEN, CDR2 SYDVKM. This CDR3 reads CASSLRDTIKNIQYF. The CDR3 coding sequence is TGTGCCAGCAGCCTCCGGGACACCATCAAAAACATTCAGTACTTC.

J is TRBJ2-3 and V is TRBV29-1; TRBD2 might be the D (6 bases). Per the germline V gene, CDR1 is SQVTM and CDR2 is ANQGSEA. The CDR3 contains 14 residues. V was cut by 7 bases and J by 3 bases, with 17 bases left in between. The CDR3 region is CSAWRGDGTDTQYF. The DNA of the CDR3 is TGCAGCGCGTGGCGGGGCGATGGAACAGATACGCAGTATTTT.